Following are 31 T cell receptor beta chains from one sample sequenced in a study of T cells in tuberculosis. The protocol was immunoSEQ multiplex PCR, while the TCRdb copy is restricted to in-frame clones and leaves out a portion. The data contain around 30,000 clones, approximately 94% of them singletons. The time point was: new active TB diagnosis, blood taken before or within 7 days of starting treatment. The input for sequencing was PBMCs, taken at tuberculosis diagnosis. These receptor sequences come from an adult with tuberculosis.

The chain links TRBV6-5 to TRBJ2-2, with D perhaps TRBD1 (6 bases). Trimming left V 7 bases short and J 0 bases short, with 12 bases between. The length of the CDR3 is 15 residues. Germline CDR1 and CDR2: MNHEY and SVGAGI. CDR3 sequence (DNA): TGTGCCAGCACCCTGACAGGCGCGAACACCGGGGAGCTGTTTTTT. It is translated as CASTLTGANTGELFF.

The CDR3 here is CASRPRQGLLTF. The CDR3 DNA reads TGTGCCAGCAGACCTAGACAGGGTCTTCTCACCTTC. The chain carries TRBV28 and TRBJ1-2; 7 nucleotides agree with TRBD1. CDR1 and CDR2 from the germline V gene are MDHEN and SYDVKM. J was trimmed by 13 bases and V by 6 bases; bases with no gene match: 11. The CDR3 is 12 amino acids.

The chain combines TRBV5-4 with TRBJ2-1; 9 bases fit TRBD1. Losses at the gene ends were 6 bases for V and 4 bases for J; bases not matched to a gene: 8. This CDR3 is built from 15 residues. CDR1 is SGHNT and CDR2 is YYREEE in the germline V gene (reference sequence). In nucleotides, the CDR3 is TGTGCCAGCAACGTACAGGGGGCTGATTACAATGAGCAGTTCTTC. Translation gives CASNVQGADYNEQFF.

The chain joins TRBV4-2 to TRBJ1-2, with D hard to call. The germline V gene encodes CDR1 LGHNA and CDR2 YNFKEQ. CDR3 size: 16 residues. Trimming took off 1 base at V and 7 bases at J, with 19 bases between the two ends. The CDR3 protein is CASSQGPSPGRGGYTF. CDR3 DNA: TGTGCCAGCAGCCAAGGGCCCTCTCCCGGGCGGGGTGGCTACACCTTC.

The rearrangement joins TRBV19 to TRBJ2-1; no firm D call. The ends were cut back, 1 base at V and 5 bases at J, with 3 bases in the middle. Looked up from germline, CDR1 is LNHDA and CDR2 is SQIVND (reference sequence). The CDR3 runs 12 residues. The CDR3 region is CASSIANNEQFF. CDR3 bases: TGTGCCAGTAGTATAGCCAACAATGAGCAGTTCTTC.

This chain connects TRBV28 to TRBJ1-1, with 7 bases identical to TRBD1. The CDR3 has 14 residues. After removal of 7 bases from V and 5 bases from J, the junction contained 10 bases not matched to a gene. The germline V gene encodes CDR1 MDHEN and CDR2 SYDVKM. This CDR3 is CASTPAGGGTEAFF. CDR3 DNA sequence: TGTGCCAGCACCCCAGCAGGGGGAGGAACTGAAGCTTTCTTT.

The chain recombines TRBV18 with TRBJ2-3, with TRBD2 matching over 7 bases. This CDR3 has 14 residues. J was trimmed by 3 bases and V by 2 bases; bases with no gene match: 2. Germline V gene sequence: CDR1 KGHSH, CDR2 LQKENI. The CDR3 reads CASSPSSGTDTQYF. CDR3 in DNA: TGTGCCAGCTCACCATCTAGCGGTACAGATACGCAGTATTTT.

This clone was found once. The chain links TRBV2 to TRBJ2-5, with D possibly being TRBD2 (6 bases). Trimming shortened V by 9 bases and J by 2 bases, and 13 bases separated the two germline ends. Germline CDR1 SNHLY, CDR2 FYNNEI. This CDR3 has 13 residues. CDR3 sequence reads: CASQTSWQETQYF. The CDR3 DNA follows: TGTGCCAGTCAGACTAGTTGGCAAGAGACCCAGTACTTC.

The rearrangement links TRBV11-2 to TRBJ2-1, with D perhaps matching TRBD2 (5 bases). The CDR3 extends over 15 amino acids. V gave up 1 base and J gave up 7 bases, with 14 bases separating them. CDR1 SGHAT and CDR2 FQNNGV come from the germline V gene. This CDR3 reads CASSLGGLGANEQFF. CDR3 bases: TGTGCCAGCAGCTTAGGGGGTCTGGGAGCGAATGAGCAGTTCTTC.

The CDR3 sequence: CASSEAVREGPYEQYF. CDR3 coding DNA: TGTGCCAGCAGTGAAGCGGTGCGGGAGGGCCCCTACGAGCAGTACTTC. The V gene is TRBV6-1, the J gene TRBJ2-7; TRBD2 aligns across 9 bases. With V trimmed by 0 bases and J by 2 bases, 5 bases remained unmatched. Germline values: CDR1 MNHNS, CDR2 SASEGT. The CDR3 length is 16 residues.

A single count supports this clone. V usage is TRBV5-6 and J usage is TRBJ1-2; 9 positions match TRBD1. Per germline, CDR1 SGHDT and CDR2 YYEEEE. CDR3 length: 19 amino acids. V lost 2 bases and J lost 3; bases outside the gene matches: 17. The CDR3 coding sequence is TGTGCCAGCAGCTTCCCCCCCGACAGGGGGATTGGAAGGGACTATGGCTACACCTTC. Amino acids: CASSFPPDRGIGRDYGYTF.

The rearrangement joins TRBV4-2 to TRBJ1-2; 7 bases match TRBD1. J was trimmed by 5 bases and V by 3 bases; bases with no gene match: 9. Germline assignment: CDR1 LGHNA and CDR2 YNFKEQ. The length of the CDR3 is 15 residues. The CDR3 DNA reads TGTGCCAGCAGCCATCCCACAGGGGTAGAGTATGGCTACACCTTC. Its protein product is CASSHPTGVEYGYTF.

The chain employs TRBV27 and TRBJ2-3; weak D call: TRBD2 (7 bases). The CDR3 length is 20 residues. Trimming shortened V by 1 base and J by 0 bases, and 23 bases separated the two germline ends. Germline values: CDR1 MNHEY, CDR2 SMNVEV (reference sequence). The CDR3 region is CASSLFGIGRSGGSTDTQYF. In DNA form, the CDR3 reads TGTGCCAGCAGTTTATTTGGCATAGGGAGGTCGGGGGGCAGCACAGATACGCAGTATTTT.

V and J are TRBV7-6 and TRBJ2-5, with TRBD1 matching 10 bases. J lost 2 bases, V lost 3 bases, and 9 bases had no gene match. The CDR3 runs to 17 residues. The V gene's germline CDR1 is SGHVS and CDR2 FNYEAQ. Here the CDR3 DNA reads TGTGCCAGCAGCTTGACTCGACAGGGGGCCGGACAAGAGACCCAGTACTTC. Translated, it gives CASSLTRQGAGQETQYF. The entire variable domain, with the rest obtained from reference TRBV7-6 and TRBJ2-5, is as follows: GAGVSQSPRYKVTKRGQDVALRCDPISGHVSLYWYRQALGQGPEFLTYFNYEAQQDKSGLPNDRFSAERPEGSISTLTIQRTEQRDSAMYRCASSLTRQGAGQETQYFGPGTRLLVL.

The CDR3 loop is CASSPGQLRSSNQPQHF. The CDR3 DNA sequence: TGTGCCAGTAGCCCGGGACAGCTTCGCTCTAGCAATCAGCCCCAGCATTTT. The chain has TRBV19 and TRBJ1-5; the match to TRBD1 covers 7 bases. The junction had 11 bases not matched to a gene; V was cut back by 6 bases and J by 0 bases. Germline V gene lookup returns CDR1 LNHDA and CDR2 SQIVND (reference sequence). The CDR3 extends over 17 amino acids.

This chain links TRBV4-2 with TRBJ2-7, with TRBD1 matching over 10 bases. Germline V CDR1 and CDR2: LGHNA, YNFKEQ. This CDR3 is built from 17 residues. Trimming at V came to 0 bases and at J to 5 bases, leaving 10 bases not matched to a gene. In nucleotides, the CDR3 is TGTGCCAGCAGCCAAGACCTTCGGACAGGGGGGGTACACGAGCAGTACTTC. This encodes CASSQDLRTGGVHEQYF.

The chain has TRBV27 and TRBJ1-1, with 7 positions matching TRBD1. The CDR3 contains 16 residues. Germline lookup yields CDR1 MNHEY and CDR2 SMNVEV (reference sequence). The ends lost 0 bases at V and 1 base at J; junction bases unmatched: 5. CDR3 nucleotide sequence: TGTGCCAGCAGTTTATCCGCGGGACAGTGGAACACTGAAGCTTTCTTT. It translates to CASSLSAGQWNTEAFF.

The rearrangement uses TRBV2 and TRBJ2-7; the D gene is possibly TRBD1 (5 bases). Trimming shortened V by 4 bases and J by 0 bases, and 13 bases separated the two germline ends. Germline-derived CDR1 and CDR2 are SNHLY and FYNNEI. This CDR3 region has 15 residues. The chain's CDR3 is CASSGQKTISYEQYF. In DNA, the CDR3 is TGTGCCAGCAGTGGACAGAAGACCATCTCCTACGAGCAGTACTTC.

This chain uses TRBV5-1 with TRBJ1-1, with a weak D call TRBD1 (5 bases). From germline, CDR1 is SGHRS and CDR2 YFSETQ. CDR3 size: 14 residues. The V end lost 3 bases, the J end lost 1 base, and 10 bases lay between the germline ends. The CDR3 loop is CASSWGTENTEAFF. CDR3 DNA sequence: TGCGCCAGCAGCTGGGGGACTGAGAACACTGAAGCTTTCTTT.

V usage is TRBV5-1 and J usage is TRBJ1-1, with TRBD1 identical over 11 bases. Germline V gene data show CDR1 as SGHRS and CDR2 as YFSETQ. The CDR3 spans 14 residues. Trimming took 4 bases from V and 5 from J; bases not matched to a gene: 4. The CDR3 nucleotides are TGCGCCAGCAGCCGGGACAGGGGGGAAACTGAAGCTTTCTTT. Its protein is CASSRDRGETEAFF.

The chain carries TRBV30 and TRBJ2-2; 13 bases fit TRBD2. The CDR3 runs to 16 residues. V lost 3 bases to trimming and J lost 7 bases; unmatched junction nucleotides: 8. Germline V gene data show CDR1 as GTSNPN and CDR2 as SVGIG (reference sequence). The DNA for the CDR3 is TGTGCCTGGAGGCTCGGGACTAGCGGGACAGGCGGGGAGCTGTTTTTT. Translation gives CAWRLGTSGTGGELFF.

The genes are TRBV4-2 and TRBJ2-5, with TRBD1 identical over 9 bases. The J segment lost 2 bases and the V segment lost 0 bases, leaving 7 bases of the junction unmatched. Looked up from germline, CDR1 is LGHNA and CDR2 is YNFKEQ. The CDR3 consists of 17 residues. The CDR3 here is CASSQDRDRDLQETQYF. In nucleotides, the CDR3 is TGTGCCAGCAGCCAAGACCGGGACAGGGATCTACAAGAGACCCAGTACTTC.

The chain carries TRBV2 and TRBJ2-1, with 11 bases lining up with TRBD2. The J segment lost 14 bases and the V segment lost 8 bases, leaving 14 bases of the junction unmatched. Germline V gene sequence: CDR1 SNHLY, CDR2 FYNNEI. The CDR3 sequence is 14 residues long. The chain's CDR3 is CASVPGLADPGEFF. DNA of the CDR3: TGTGCCAGCGTGCCGGGACTAGCGGATCCTGGGGAGTTCTTC.

The V gene is TRBV4-1, the J gene TRBJ1-4; D is uncertain. Trimming pared 1 base from V and 7 bases from J, leaving 7 bases between. The CDR3 consists of 13 residues. The germline V gene has CDR1 MGHRA and CDR2 YSYEKL. In DNA form, the CDR3 reads TGCGCCAGCAGCCAAGGGAGAGGTGAAAAACTGTTTTTT. Residues: CASSQGRGEKLFF.

The chain couples TRBV30 to TRBJ1-2, with 9 bases matching TRBD1. From germline, CDR1 is GTSNPN and CDR2 SVGIG (reference sequence). The CDR3 is made up of 15 amino acids. The J segment lost 10 bases and the V segment lost 2 bases, leaving 14 bases of the junction unmatched. The CDR3 spells CAWSHVPGQGALYTF. The DNA of the CDR3 is TGTGCCTGGAGTCATGTACCGGGACAGGGCGCACTCTACACCTTC.

The chain carries TRBV9 and TRBJ1-1; no reliable D call. The CDR3 contains 15 residues. Trimming removed 4 bases at V and 0 bases at J, with 13 bases between. Germline lookup yields CDR1 SGDLS and CDR2 YYNGEE. The CDR3 DNA reads TGTGCCAGCAGCCCCACTGGTGCCATGAACACTGAAGCTTTCTTT. It yields the protein CASSPTGAMNTEAFF.

Judged by abundance, this clone is medium-sized. Other DNA sequences in this sample translate to the same CDR3. V usage is TRBV2 and J usage is TRBJ2-7; 8 positions match TRBD2. Germline trimming cut 6 bases from V and 5 bases from J; bases unmatched to any gene: 6. The germline CDR1 and CDR2 sequences are SNHLY and FYNNEI. This CDR3 contains 13 residues. The chain's CDR3 is CASRRGAVNEQYF. CDR3 nucleotides: TGTGCCAGCAGGCGGGGGGCGGTTAACGAGCAGTACTTC.

CDR3 DNA sequence: TGTGCCAGCACACCGGGACAGGCAAGCTCCTACGAGCAGTACTTC. Protein product: CASTPGQASSYEQYF. V and J are TRBV19 and TRBJ2-7, with TRBD1 matching over 8 bases. The germline V gene encodes CDR1 LNHDA and CDR2 SQIVND (reference sequence). This CDR3 contains 15 residues. The V segment lost 9 bases and the J segment 0 bases; nucleotides outside the gene matches: 10.

This chain joins TRBV11-1 and TRBJ1-2; D gene uncertain. CDR3 length: 14 amino acids. Between the trimmed V and J ends, which lost 2 bases and 4 bases, there was a span of 11 bases. Germline V CDR1 and CDR2: SGHAT, FQDESV (reference sequence). In DNA, the CDR3 is TGTGCCAGCAGCTTAATGGGCAGTTTCTATGGCTACACCTTC. It translates to CASSLMGSFYGYTF. The complete variable domain, with remaining parts taken from reference TRBV11-1 and TRBJ1-2, reads EAEVAQSPRYKITEKSQAVAFWCDPISGHATLYWYRQILGQGPELLVQFQDESVVDDSQLPKDRFSAERLKGVDSTLKIQPAELGDSAMYLCASSLMGSFYGYTFGSGTRLTVV.

This clone was seen a single time. J is TRBJ2-7 and V is TRBV18; tentatively, D is TRBD2 (6 bases). CDR3 length: 17 amino acids. Germline CDR1 and CDR2: KGHSH and LQKENI. Trimming shortened V by 0 bases and J by 0 bases, and 15 bases separated the two germline ends. For the CDR3, the DNA is TGTGCCAGCTCACCACCGAGTCGGGGGTTAGTCTCCTACGAGCAGTACTTC. Its translation is CASSPPSRGLVSYEQYF.

The V gene is TRBV30, the J gene TRBJ2-7; 7 bases map to TRBD2. The trim removed 0 bases at V and 7 bases at J, leaving 0 bases unmatched. The CDR3 contains 11 residues. Germline V gene data show CDR1 as GTSNPN and CDR2 as SVGIG (reference sequence). CDR3 loop: CAWSVGGEQYF. In DNA, the CDR3 is TGTGCCTGGAGTGTGGGGGGGGAGCAGTACTTC.